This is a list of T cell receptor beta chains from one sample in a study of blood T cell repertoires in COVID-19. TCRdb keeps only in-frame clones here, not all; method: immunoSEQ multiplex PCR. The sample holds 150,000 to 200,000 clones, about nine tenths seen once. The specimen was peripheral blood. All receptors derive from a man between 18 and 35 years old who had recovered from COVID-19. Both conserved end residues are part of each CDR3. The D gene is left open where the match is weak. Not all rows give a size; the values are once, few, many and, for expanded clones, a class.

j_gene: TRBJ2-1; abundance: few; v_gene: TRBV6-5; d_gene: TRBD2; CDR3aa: CASSSSGSSNIGEQFF; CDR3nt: TGTGCCAGCAGTTCTAGCGGGAGCTCGAATATAGGTGAGCAGTTCTTC
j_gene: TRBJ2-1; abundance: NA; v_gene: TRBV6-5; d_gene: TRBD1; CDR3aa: CASSSGTGVIREQFF; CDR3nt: TGTGCCAGCAGTTCCGGGACAGGGGTGATTCGGGAGCAGTTCTTC
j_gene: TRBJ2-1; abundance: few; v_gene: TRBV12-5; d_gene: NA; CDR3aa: CASGGTEQFF; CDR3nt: TGTGCTAGTGGTGGGACAGAGCAGTTCTTC
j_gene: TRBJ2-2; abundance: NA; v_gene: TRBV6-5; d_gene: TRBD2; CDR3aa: CASSPPLAGTGELFF; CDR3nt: TGTGCCAGCAGTCCACCCCTAGCGGGGACCGGGGAGCTGTTTTTT
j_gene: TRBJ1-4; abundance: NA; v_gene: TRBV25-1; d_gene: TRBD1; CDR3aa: CASSPGQRTNEKLFF; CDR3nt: TGTGCCAGCTCACCGGGACAGCGAACTAATGAAAAACTGTTTTTT
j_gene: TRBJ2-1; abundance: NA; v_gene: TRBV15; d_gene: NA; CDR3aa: CATSRVRSGALEQFF; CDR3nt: TGTGCCACCAGCAGAGTAAGGTCAGGGGCGTTAGAGCAGTTCTTC
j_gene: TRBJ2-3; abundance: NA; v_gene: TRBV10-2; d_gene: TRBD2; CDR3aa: CASSGGSGSGTQYF; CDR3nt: TGCGCCAGCAGTGGAGGAAGCGGGAGTGGCACGCAGTATTTT
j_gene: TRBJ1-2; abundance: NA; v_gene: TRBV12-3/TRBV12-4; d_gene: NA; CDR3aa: CASSLAGTMGYTF; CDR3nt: TGTGCCAGCAGTTTAGCGGGGACAATGGGCTACACCTTC
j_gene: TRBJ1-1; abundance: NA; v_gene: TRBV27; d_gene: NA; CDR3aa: CASSSSSGRALNTEAFF; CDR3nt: TGTGCCAGCAGTTCCTCCTCAGGGAGGGCATTGAACACTGAAGCTTTCTTT
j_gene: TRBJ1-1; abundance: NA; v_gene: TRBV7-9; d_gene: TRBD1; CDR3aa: CASSLGLPGQGANTEAFF; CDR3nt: TGTGCCAGCAGCTTGGGGCTTCCTGGACAGGGGGCGAACACTGAAGCTTTCTTT
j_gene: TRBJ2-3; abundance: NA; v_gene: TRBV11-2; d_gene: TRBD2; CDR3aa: CASSDGLAGQYF; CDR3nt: TGTGCCAGCAGCGATGGACTAGCGGGACAGTATTTT
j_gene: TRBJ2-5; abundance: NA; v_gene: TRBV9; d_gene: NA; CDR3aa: CASGSGTGFGETQYF; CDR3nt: TGTGCCAGTGGTAGCGGGACAGGGTTCGGAGAGACCCAGTACTTC
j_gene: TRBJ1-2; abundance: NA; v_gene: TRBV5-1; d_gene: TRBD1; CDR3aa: CASSPGQGYGYTF; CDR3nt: TGCGCCAGCAGCCCGGGACAGGGCTATGGCTACACCTTC
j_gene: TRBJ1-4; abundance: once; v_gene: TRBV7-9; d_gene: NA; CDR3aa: CASSPGATNEKLFF; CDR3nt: TGTGCCAGCAGCCCCGGTGCAACTAATGAAAAACTGTTTTTT
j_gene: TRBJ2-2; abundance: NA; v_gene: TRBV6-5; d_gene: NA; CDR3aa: CAGARPGSNTGELFF; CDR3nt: TGTGCCGGGGCGCGTCCGGGTTCTAACACCGGGGAGCTGTTTTTT
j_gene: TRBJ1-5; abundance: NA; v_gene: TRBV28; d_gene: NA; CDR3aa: CASRERGDPQPQHF; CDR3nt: TGTGCCAGCAGGGAGCGGGGGGACCCTCAGCCCCAGCATTTT
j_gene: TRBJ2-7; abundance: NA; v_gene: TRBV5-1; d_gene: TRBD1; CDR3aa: CASRRDREDEQYF; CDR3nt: TGCGCCAGCCGCCGGGACAGAGAAGACGAGCAGTACTTC
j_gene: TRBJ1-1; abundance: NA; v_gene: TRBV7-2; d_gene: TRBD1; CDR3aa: CASSQTGLGGAEAFF; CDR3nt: TGTGCCAGCAGCCAGACAGGGTTGGGTGGGGCTGAAGCTTTCTTT
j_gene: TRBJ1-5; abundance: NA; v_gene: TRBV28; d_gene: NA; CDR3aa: CASRTGGQPQHF; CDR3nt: TGTGCCAGCAGGACCGGCGGGCAGCCCCAGCATTTT
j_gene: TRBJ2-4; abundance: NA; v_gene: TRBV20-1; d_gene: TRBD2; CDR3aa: CSASRLAGENIQYF; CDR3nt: TGCAGTGCTAGTAGATTAGCGGGAGAGAACATTCAGTACTTC
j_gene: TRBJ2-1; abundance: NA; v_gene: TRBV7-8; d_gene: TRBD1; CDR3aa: CASSLAPGGSSAYNEQFF; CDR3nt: TGTGCCAGCAGCTTAGCGCCAGGGGGCAGTTCGGCCTACAATGAGCAGTTCTTC
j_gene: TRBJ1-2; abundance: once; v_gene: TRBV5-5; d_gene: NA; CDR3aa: CASGGGLGGYTF; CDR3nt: TGTGCCAGCGGAGGCGGTTTAGGAGGCTACACCTTC
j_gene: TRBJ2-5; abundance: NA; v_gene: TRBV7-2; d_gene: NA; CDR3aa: CASSFPNRQETQYF; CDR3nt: TGTGCCAGCAGCTTCCCCAATAGACAAGAGACCCAGTACTTC
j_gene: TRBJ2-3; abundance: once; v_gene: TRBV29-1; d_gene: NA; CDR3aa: CSVPTAADTQYF; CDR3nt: TGCAGCGTGCCGACGGCGGCAGATACGCAGTATTTT
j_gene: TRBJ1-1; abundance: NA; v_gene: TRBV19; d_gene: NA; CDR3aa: CASSIPQGLSTEAFF; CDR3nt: TGTGCCAGTAGTATACCCCAGGGGTTGAGCACTGAAGCTTTCTTT
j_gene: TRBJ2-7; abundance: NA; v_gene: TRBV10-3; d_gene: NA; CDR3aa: CAISRGTDYEQYF; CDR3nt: TGTGCCATCAGCCGCGGGACAGACTACGAGCAGTACTTC
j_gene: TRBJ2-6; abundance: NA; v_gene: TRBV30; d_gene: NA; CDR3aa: CAWTVSGANVLTF; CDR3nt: TGTGCCTGGACGGTCTCTGGGGCCAACGTCCTGACTTTC
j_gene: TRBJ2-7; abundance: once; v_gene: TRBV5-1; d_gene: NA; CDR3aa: CASSLLVTDTVQYF; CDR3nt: TGCGCCAGCAGCTTGTTAGTTACCGATACTGTGCAGTACTTC
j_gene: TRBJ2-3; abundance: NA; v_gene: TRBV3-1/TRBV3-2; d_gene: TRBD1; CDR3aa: CASSQGTGATDTQYF; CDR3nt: TGTGCCAGCAGCCAGGGGACAGGTGCGACAGATACGCAGTATTTT
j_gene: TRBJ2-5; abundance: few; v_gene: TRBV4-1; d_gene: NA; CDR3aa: CASSPDRTETQYF; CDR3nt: TGCGCCAGCAGCCCCGACAGAACAGAGACCCAGTACTTC
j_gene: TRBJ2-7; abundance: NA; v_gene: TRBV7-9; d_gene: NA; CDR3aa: CASSFAGRNSYEQYF; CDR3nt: TGTGCCAGCAGCTTTGCGGGACGGAACTCCTACGAGCAGTACTTC
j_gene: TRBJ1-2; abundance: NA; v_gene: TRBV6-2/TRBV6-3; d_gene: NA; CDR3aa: CASSSGRGAFF; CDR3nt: TGTGCCAGCAGCTCCGGGCGGGGCGCCTTCTTC
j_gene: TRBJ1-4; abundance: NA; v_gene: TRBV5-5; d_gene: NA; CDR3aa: CASSGTTRGEKLFF; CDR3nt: TGTGCCAGCAGCGGGACAACAAGAGGTGAAAAACTGTTTTTT
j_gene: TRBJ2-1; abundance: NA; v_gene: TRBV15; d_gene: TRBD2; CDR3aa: CATTGGGPYNEQFF; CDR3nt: TGTGCCACCACCGGCGGGGGGCCCTACAATGAGCAGTTCTTC
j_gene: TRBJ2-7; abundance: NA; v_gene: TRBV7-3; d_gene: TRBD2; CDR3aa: CASSLVAGGPYEQYF; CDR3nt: TGTGCCAGCAGCTTAGTAGCGGGAGGCCCTTACGAGCAGTACTTC
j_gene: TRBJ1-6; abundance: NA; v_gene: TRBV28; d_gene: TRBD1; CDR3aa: CASGTAYSPLHF; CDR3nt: TGTGCCAGCGGGACAGCATATTCACCCCTCCACTTT
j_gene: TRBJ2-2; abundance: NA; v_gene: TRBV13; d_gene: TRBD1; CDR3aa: CASSRTTGEPVGELFF; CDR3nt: TGTGCCAGCAGCAGAACCACAGGGGAACCGGTCGGGGAGCTGTTTTTT
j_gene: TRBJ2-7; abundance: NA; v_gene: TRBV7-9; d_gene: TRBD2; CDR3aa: CASSLGTSGSSEEQYF; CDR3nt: TGTGCCAGCAGCTTAGGGACTAGCGGGAGTTCAGAAGAGCAGTACTTC
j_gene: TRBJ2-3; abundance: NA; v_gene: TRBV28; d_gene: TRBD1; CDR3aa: CASSSQGVGTDTQYF; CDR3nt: TGTGCCAGCAGTTCCCAGGGGGTCGGAACAGATACGCAGTATTTT
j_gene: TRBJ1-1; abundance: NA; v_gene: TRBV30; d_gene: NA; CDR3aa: CAWTKGETLTNTEAFF; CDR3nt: TGTGCCTGGACTAAAGGGGAAACTCTAACTAACACTGAAGCTTTCTTT
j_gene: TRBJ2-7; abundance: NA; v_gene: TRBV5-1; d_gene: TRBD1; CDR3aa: CASSPGAGTVYEQYF; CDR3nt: TGCGCCAGCAGCCCTGGTGCCGGGACAGTCTACGAGCAGTACTTC
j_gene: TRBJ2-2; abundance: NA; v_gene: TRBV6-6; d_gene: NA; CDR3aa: CASISRVPGELFF; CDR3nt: TGTGCCAGCATATCCAGGGTCCCCGGGGAGCTGTTTTTT
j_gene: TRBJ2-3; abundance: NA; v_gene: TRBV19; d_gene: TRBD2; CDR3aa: CASSNPGTSGRFTDTQYF; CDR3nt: TGTGCCAGTAGTAACCCCGGGACTAGCGGGAGGTTCACAGATACGCAGTATTTT
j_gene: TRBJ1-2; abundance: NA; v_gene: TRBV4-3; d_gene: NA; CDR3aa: CASSPSWRGGGYTF; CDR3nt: TGCGCCAGCAGCCCGTCTTGGAGGGGAGGTGGCTACACCTTC